This T cell receptor beta chain was identified in a study of T cells in localized non-small cell lung cancer. The CDR3 is 15 amino acids. Germline values: CDR1 MNHGY, CDR2 SAAAGT. J gave up 3 bases and V 4 bases, and 8 bases lay outside the gene matches. Libraries were prepared by immunoSEQ multiplex PCR; TCRdb keeps only in-frame clonotypes and omits some of them. The sample carries over a thousand clones, approximately 17% recorded once. By frequency in the sample, this clone is large. Its antigen remains unknown. Findings and caveats of the study: Adjacent lung was found to contain a median approximately 62 of the top 100 tumor clones. It was uninvolved adjacent lung that showed the highest T cell clonality, exceeding tumor. A higher density of T cells in blood coincided with extended overall survival.

This receptor was identified in a woman aged 35 to 69 with stage I lung adenocarcinoma. V usage is TRBV6-8 and J usage is TRBJ2-7; TRBD1 matches at 8 bases. Sequenced here: lung tumor tissue, sampled before any cancer treatment. The CDR3 DNA sequence: TGTGCCAGCAGTTCGGATCAGGGGGCCTACTACGAGCAGTACTTC. Translation gives CASSSDQGAYYEQYF.